Sequencing of this TCR beta chain was carried out in a study of blood T cell repertoires in COVID-19. The table came from immunoSEQ multiplex PCR; TCRdb's copy has only in-frame clones and leaves some out. The top ten clones hold 8.2% of a sample with fewer than 250,000 clones, around 88% of them seen once. This clone occurred once. Germline trimming cut 4 bases from V and 10 bases from J; bases unmatched to any gene: 16. This CDR3 is 17 amino acids long. The V gene's germline CDR1 is SQVTM and CDR2 ANQGSEA. The specimen was peripheral blood. The chain couples TRBV29-1 to TRBJ2-1, with 13 bases that match TRBD2. The sequence was collected from a woman between 45 and 65 years old with acute or convalescent COVID-19. CDR3: CSVAKWGLAGPTEEQFF. The CDR3 bases are TGCAGCGTTGCGAAGTGGGGACTAGCGGGACCTACAGAAGAGCAGTTCTTC.